One sample yielded the 14 T cell receptor beta chains listed below, sequenced in a study of regulatory T cells in long-lasting Graves disease. Indicated time point: newly diagnosed GD, antithyroid drugs for less than 3 months. The authors made the TCR library using RNA they extracted from PBMCs. The authors built TCR beta libraries using iRepertoire HTBI primers and Arm-PCR of CDR3 regions. TCRdb analysed the multiplex PCR reads with MiXCR anew, one entry per CDR3 protein. The sample has around 400,000 distinct CDR3 sequences, 15% seen once. These records were also assigned to another study, of T cells in Graves' hyperthyroidism and ophthalmopathy.

The source was peripheral blood mononuclear cells (PBMCs), collected at new diagnosis, from a patient treated with antithyroid drugs. All receptors come from a woman aged 40 to 55 with Graves disease.

This clonotype was counted many times. The chain recombines TRBV11-2 with TRBJ1-3, with 7 bases identical to TRBD1. CDR1 and CDR2 (germline): SGHAT, FQNNGV. This CDR3 region has 22 residues. Trimming took 3 bases from V and 4 from J; bases not matched to a gene: 27. For the CDR3, the DNA is TGTGCCAGCAGCTTCTGGGTTTTGTCGCGGCAAAACAGGGGTCTAGGAGGAAACACCATATATTTT. Encoded protein: CASSFWVLSRQNRGLGGNTIYF.

CDR3 loop: CSARDGGRPNEQFF. CDR3 bases: TGCAGTGCTAGAGATGGCGGGAGGCCCAATGAGCAGTTCTTC. The rearrangement uses TRBV20-1 and TRBJ2-1, with TRBD2 matching 8 bases. The CDR3 consists of 14 residues. Trimming took 0 bases from V and 6 from J; bases not matched to a gene: 4. CDR1 is DFQATT, CDR2 SNEGSKA, per germline (reference sequence).

This clonotype has ten or more counts. The V and J genes are TRBV6-1 and TRBJ2-7; TRBD1 matches 8 bases. J was trimmed by 0 bases and V by 2 bases; bases with no gene match: 9. The CDR3 is 17 residues long. Germline CDR1 MNHNS, CDR2 SASEGT. DNA for the CDR3: TGTGCCAGCAGTGAAATTAGGACAGGGACCTTCTCCTACGAGCAGTACTTC. Residues: CASSEIRTGTFSYEQYF.

The sample holds many counts of this clonotype. V gene TRBV6-1 combines with J gene TRBJ2-7; D is tentatively TRBD1 or TRBD2 (5 bases each). Trimming left V 10 bases short and J 2 bases short, with 18 bases between. Per the germline V gene, CDR1 is MNHNS and CDR2 is SASEGT. This CDR3 has 14 amino acids. The CDR3 protein is CATRPLTGPYEQYF. The CDR3 DNA follows: TGTGCCACCCGTCCCCTTACGGGGCCCTACGAGCAGTACTTC.

This clonotype occurred many times. This rearrangement joins TRBV28 to TRBJ2-2, with 11 bases fitting TRBD1. V shed 5 bases, J shed 5 bases, and the junction held 7 bases outside the gene matches. Germline V gives CDR1 MDHEN, CDR2 SYDVKM. The CDR3 length is 16 residues. Here the CDR3 reads CASSDPGQGVTGELFF. The CDR3 region has the DNA TGTGCCAGCAGTGATCCGGGACAGGGGGTAACCGGGGAGCTGTTTTTT. Looking up the rest from reference TRBV28 and TRBJ2-2 gives the full variable domain: DVKVTQSSRYLVKRTGEKVFLECVQDMDHENMFWYRQDPGLGLRLIYFSYDVKMKEKGDIPEGYSVSREKKERFSLILESASTNQTSMYLCASSDPGQGVTGELFFGEGSRLTVL.

At least ten counts were recorded for this clonotype. This sequence joins TRBV18 and TRBJ2-1, with TRBD2 identical over 12 bases. With V trimmed by 8 bases and J by 6 bases, 8 bases remained unmatched. The V gene's germline CDR1 is KGHSH and CDR2 LQKENI. CDR3 length: 15 residues. The CDR3 sequence: CASSPRLAGVNEQFF. CDR3 sequence (DNA): TGTGCCAGCAGTCCTAGACTAGCGGGAGTCAATGAGCAGTTCTTC.

This clonotype was counted ten times or more. J is TRBJ1-1 and V is TRBV7-3; 8 bases are shared with TRBD1. The CDR3 spans 15 residues. Germline loops: CDR1 SGHTA, CDR2 FQGTGA. The ends lost 4 bases at V and 4 bases at J; junction bases unmatched: 8. CDR3 loop: CASSSQGAGVTEAFF. The CDR3 region has the DNA TGTGCCAGCAGCTCTCAGGGGGCAGGGGTCACTGAAGCTTTCTTT. The complete variable domain, with remaining parts taken from reference TRBV7-3 and TRBJ1-1, reads GAGVSQTPSNKVTEKGKYVELRCDPISGHTALYWYRQSLGQGPEFLIYFQGTGAADDSGLPNDRFFAVRPEGSVSTLKIQRTERGDSAVYLCASSSQGAGVTEAFFGQGTRLTVV.

This clonotype was detected a few times. The chain combines TRBV12-3 or TRBV12-4 with TRBJ1-5, with D possibly being TRBD1 (6 bases). The germline V and J ends were trimmed by 3 bases and 8 bases, with 11 bases remaining between them. The CDR3 consists of 13 residues. CDR3 sequence (DNA): TGTGCCAGCAGTTTGGAGGGGGGGGAGCCCCAGCATTTT. It translates to CASSLEGGEPQHF.

The chain links TRBV2 to TRBJ2-7; 11 bases fit TRBD1. Germline loops: CDR1 SNHLY, CDR2 FYNNEI. The CDR3 has 15 residues. The J segment lost 3 bases and the V segment lost 4 bases, leaving 5 bases of the junction unmatched. The CDR3 reads CASSARTGGVYEQYF. The CDR3 DNA reads as TGTGCCAGCAGTGCCAGGACAGGGGGCGTCTACGAGCAGTACTTC.

This clonotype was detected many times. The CDR3 spells CASRLQGVTGELFF. CDR3 in DNA: TGTGCCAGCAGATTACAAGGGGTCACCGGGGAGCTGTTTTTT. The rearrangement links TRBV2 to TRBJ2-2; possible D gene TRBD1, 5 bases. This CDR3 is built from 14 residues. V lost 6 bases to trimming and J lost 4 bases, with 12 bases between them. Germline V gene sequence: CDR1 SNHLY, CDR2 FYNNEI.

This clonotype showed up many times. The J gene is TRBJ1-2, the V gene TRBV5-6, with D hard to call. The CDR3 is made up of 12 amino acids. Germline V gene data show CDR1 as SGHDT and CDR2 as YYEEEE. The V end lost 2 bases, the J end lost 4 bases, and 6 bases lay between the germline ends. The CDR3 coding sequence is TGTGCCAGCAGCTTAGCGGGCTATGGCTACACCTTC. Translation gives CASSLAGYGYTF.

This clonotype was observed a few times. V usage is TRBV12-3 or TRBV12-4 and J usage is TRBJ1-2, with TRBD1 matching 9 bases. J gave up 4 bases and V 2 bases, and 2 bases lay outside the gene matches. The CDR3 has 14 amino acids. The CDR3 region is CASSLQTGGYGYTF. CDR3 DNA sequence: TGTGCCAGCAGTTTACAGACAGGGGGCTATGGCTACACCTTC.

In its sample, this clonotype was seen many times. The genes are TRBV5-1 and TRBJ2-1, with 8 bases matching TRBD2. The germline gives CDR1 SGHRS, CDR2 YFSETQ. Germline trimming cut 1 base from V and 2 bases from J; bases unmatched to any gene: 2. The CDR3 totals 15 residues. CDR3 sequence: CASSLSSGAYNEQFF. The CDR3 DNA reads as TGCGCCAGCAGCTTGAGTAGCGGGGCCTACAATGAGCAGTTCTTC.

This clonotype has more than one count but fewer than ten. The V call is TRBV5-1, the J call TRBJ2-1; possible D gene TRBD1, 5 bases. The V and J ends lost 2 bases and 5 bases respectively, with 11 bases between them. Looked up from germline, CDR1 is SGHRS and CDR2 is YFSETQ. This CDR3 has 14 amino acids. DNA of the CDR3: TGCGCCAGCAGCTTTATAGACAGAAACAATGAGCAGTTCTTC. This sequence encodes CASSFIDRNNEQFF.